These T cell receptor beta chains were read from a single sample in a study of T cells in Graves' hyperthyroidism and ophthalmopathy. TCRdb fed the multiplex PCR reads into MiXCR, producing one record per CDR3 protein. This sample carries about 590,000 distinct CDR3 sequences, roughly 14% of them seen once, and the ten largest clones take less than 9.5%. Specimen: blood. The receptors here all came from a woman between 25 and 40 years old with Graves' hyperthyroidism. Both conserved end residues are part of each CDR3. A D gene is named only where the DNA matches it firmly. Size tells how often a clone was seen (once, few, many) or the class of an expanded clone, and some rows leave it out.

J	D	V	size	CDR3	DNA
TRBJ2-7	-	TRBV5-1	many	CASSLAIGAGYEQYF	TGCGCCAGCAGCTTGGCCATTGGGGCGGGCTACGAGCAGTACTTC
TRBJ2-3	-	TRBV24-1	-	CATSDFHRDSTDTQYF	TGTGCCACCAGTGATTTCCACAGGGATAGCACAGATACGCAGTATTTT
TRBJ2-7	-	TRBV2	many	CASSVIEQYF	TGTGCCAGCAGTGTAATCGAGCAGTACTTC
TRBJ2-7	TRBD2	TRBV3-1	many	CASSQDGLAGVKQYF	TGTGCCAGCAGCCAAGATGGTCTAGCGGGAGTGAAGCAGTACTTC
TRBJ2-2	-	TRBV2	many	CASRDTNTGELFF	TGTGCCAGCAGAGACACGAACACCGGGGAGCTGTTTTTT
TRBJ2-7	TRBD2	TRBV7-8	many	CASSSTPGLAEQYF	TGTGCCAGCAGCTCAACACCGGGACTAGCCGAGCAGTACTTC
TRBJ2-7	TRBD2	TRBV10-3	many	CAIGSGRAGYEQYF	TGTGCCATCGGGAGCGGGAGGGCCGGGTACGAGCAGTACTTC
TRBJ1-1	-	TRBV30	-	CAWTLRGGTEAFF	TGTGCCTGGACCCTAAGAGGGGGCACTGAAGCTTTCTTT
TRBJ2-5	-	TRBV12-3/TRBV12-4	-	CAISDDSLQETQYF	TGTGCCATCAGTGACGACAGTCTCCAAGAGACCCAGTACTTC
TRBJ1-1	-	TRBV20-1	many	CSARQGSNTEAFF	TGCAGTGCTAGACAGGGATCGAACACTGAAGCTTTCTTT
TRBJ1-2	-	TRBV10-3	few	CAISESYSRNYGYTF	TGTGCCATCAGTGAGTCATACTCGAGGAACTATGGCTACACCTTC
TRBJ2-1	TRBD2	TRBV11-3	many	CASSVYPGLASESSYNEQFF	TGTGCCAGCAGCGTATACCCGGGACTAGCGTCGGAGAGCTCCTACAATGAGCAGTTCTTC
TRBJ2-1	-	TRBV18	-	CASSPRYRQLPDNEQFF	TGTGCCAGCTCACCCCGATACCGACAGTTACCGGACAATGAGCAGTTCTTC
TRBJ2-5	-	TRBV4-2	-	CASSPRGGAGPQETQYF	TGTGCCAGCAGCCCTCGGGGAGGCGCGGGGCCACAAGAGACCCAGTACTTC
TRBJ2-2	-	TRBV28	many	CATFKDRTNTGELFF	TGTGCCACCTTTAAAGACAGAACGAACACCGGGGAGCTGTTTTTT
TRBJ2-3	TRBD2	TRBV2	many	CASSGRTSTDTQYF	TGTGCCAGCAGCGGGAGGACTAGCACAGATACGCAGTATTTT
TRBJ1-6	-	TRBV5-4	few	CASSRGGPGDNSPLHF	TGTGCCAGCAGCCGCGGTGGGCCGGGGGATAATTCACCCCTCCACTTT
TRBJ1-3	TRBD1	TRBV9	few	CASSGNRGFVSGNTIYF	TGTGCCAGCAGCGGCAACAGGGGGTTTGTCTCTGGAAACACCATATATTTT
TRBJ1-3	TRBD1	TRBV7-2	-	CASSSSQGANTIYF	TGTGCCAGCAGCTCCTCCCAGGGGGCGAACACCATATATTTT
TRBJ1-1	-	TRBV5-1	few	CASSLRFGATEAFF	TGCGCCAGCAGCCTTCGGTTTGGGGCCACTGAAGCTTTCTTT